These 15 T cell receptor beta chains were all obtained from the same sample, sequenced in a study of T cell responses to AZD1222 COVID-19 vaccine. Profiled with immunoSEQ multiplex PCR; TCRdb holds only in-frame clones, not every one. The sample lists 75,000 to 100,000 clones; 90% were seen once. Here the sequenced sample was peripheral blood, taken on day 0 of AZD1222 vaccination. The receptors shown here come from an adult in good health.

This chain uses TRBV7-2 with TRBJ2-2, with D hard to call. The CDR3 contains 13 residues. V was clipped by 5 bases and J by 3 bases, with 7 bases between them. CDR1 and CDR2 (germline): SGHTA, FQGNSA. The CDR3 sequence: CASSLVDTGELFF. The CDR3 region has the DNA TGTGCCAGCAGCCTAGTTGACACCGGGGAGCTGTTTTTT. The variable domain in full, with the rest retrieved from reference TRBV7-2 and TRBJ2-2, is GAGVSQSPSNKVTEKGKDVELRCDPISGHTALYWYRQSLGQGLEFLIYFQGNSAPDKSGLPSDRFSAERTGGSVSTLTIQRTQQEDSAVYLCASSLVDTGELFFGEGSRLTVL.

The chain combines TRBV25-1 with TRBJ2-3; 9 bases are a match to TRBD2. The CDR3 is made up of 17 amino acids. Trimming cost V 2 bases and J 2 bases; bases outside gene matches: 8. The V gene's germline CDR1 is MGHDK and CDR2 SYGVNS. The CDR3 nucleotides read TGTGCCAGCAGTGAACCGCCCCAGCGGGGGGCCACAGATACGCAGTATTTT. It is translated as CASSEPPQRGATDTQYF.

V usage is TRBV28 and J usage is TRBJ2-2; perhaps D is TRBD1 or TRBD2 (5 bases each). Trimming pared 6 bases from V and 9 bases from J, leaving 20 bases between. The germline gives CDR1 MDHEN, CDR2 SYDVKM. This CDR3 region has 15 residues. The CDR3 DNA follows: TGTGCCAGCAGACTCCGGGACCTATCCTCCCGGGAGCTGTTTTTT. This encodes CASRLRDLSSRELFF.

The chain employs TRBV6-6 and TRBJ2-7; weak D call: TRBD2 (7 bases). The CDR3 extends over 16 amino acids. The ends were cut back, 2 bases at V and 4 bases at J, with 18 bases in the middle. Germline V gene lookup returns CDR1 MNHNY and CDR2 SVGAGI (reference sequence). CDR3 in amino acids: CASSYPKGGPTYEQYF. The DNA for the CDR3 is TGTGCCAGCAGTTACCCGAAGGGGGGGCCCACTTACGAGCAGTACTTC.

The CDR3 is CASSLQENTEAFF. The CDR3 DNA reads as TGTGCCAGCAGCCTTCAGGAGAACACTGAAGCTTTCTTT. The genes are TRBV11-2 and TRBJ1-1; D is uncertain. The V end was cut by 5 bases, the J end by 1 base, with 8 bases between. The CDR3 is 13 residues long. CDR1 and CDR2 (germline): SGHAT, FQNNGV.

The gene calls are TRBV4-1 and TRBJ2-5, with D possibly being TRBD2 (5 bases). This CDR3 spans 14 amino acids. Trimming pared 0 bases from V and 2 bases from J, leaving 7 bases between. Looked up from germline, CDR1 is MGHRA and CDR2 is YSYEKL. The CDR3 sequence is CASSQDRGQETQYF. The CDR3 nucleotides read TGCGCCAGCAGCCAAGATAGAGGGCAAGAGACCCAGTACTTC.

Notes on this clone: The junction and the germline gene differ at one end; a read error may be behind it. The rearrangement links TRBV24-1 to TRBJ1-1; D possibly corresponds to TRBD1 (5 bases). Germline V gene lookup returns CDR1 KGHDR and CDR2 SFDVKD. This CDR3 contains 15 residues. CDR3 sequence reads: CATSVHRDPRPEAFF. As DNA, the CDR3 is TGTGCCACCAGTGTCCACCGGGACCCACGGCCTGAGGCTTTCTTT.

The chain joins TRBV13 to TRBJ1-6; D gene unclear. Deletions cut 5 bases from V and 9 bases from J, with 11 bases between. There are 13 residues in the CDR3. Germline loops: CDR1 PRHDT, CDR2 FYEKMQ (reference sequence). The CDR3 protein is CASSPPGFSPLHF. The CDR3 DNA sequence: TGTGCCAGCAGCCCCCCGGGTTTTTCACCCCTCCACTTT.

The CDR3 nucleotides read TGTGCCAGCAGCCCTACGTACAATGAGCAGTTCTTC. Its protein is CASSPTYNEQFF. The chain uses TRBV28 and TRBJ2-1; no clear D. CDR1 is MDHEN, CDR2 SYDVKM, per germline. This CDR3 is 12 amino acids long. V shed 6 bases and J shed 4 bases, with 7 bases lying between them.

The chain uses TRBV24-1 and TRBJ1-1; D not resolved. The V gene's germline CDR1 is KGHDR and CDR2 SFDVKD. Trimming left V 9 bases short and J 1 base short, with 8 bases between. The CDR3 loop spans 12 amino acids. The CDR3 here is CATGGSNTEAFF. The CDR3 DNA reads as TGTGCCACCGGTGGGTCGAACACTGAAGCTTTCTTT.

V is TRBV12-3 or TRBV12-4 and J is TRBJ2-4, with D maybe TRBD1 (6 bases). The CDR3 runs to 13 residues. The germline V and J ends were trimmed by 7 bases and 6 bases, with 13 bases remaining between them. DNA of the CDR3: TGTGCCAGCACCTTGGGGGCAACAAACATTCAGTACTTC. Its protein is CASTLGATNIQYF.

This clone was observed a single time. The chain employs TRBV11-2 and TRBJ1-3; D gene uncertain. Looked up from germline, CDR1 is SGHAT and CDR2 is FQNNGV. The germline V and J ends were trimmed by 4 bases and 0 bases, with 10 bases remaining between them. The CDR3 consists of 15 residues. The CDR3 region is CASSSRLPSGNTIYF. CDR3 nucleotide sequence: TGTGCCAGCAGCTCCCGGTTGCCCTCTGGAAACACCATATATTTT.

This rearrangement joins TRBV19 to TRBJ1-2, with 7 positions matching TRBD1. CDR3 length: 14 residues. CDR1 LNHDA and CDR2 SQIVND come from the germline V gene (reference sequence). J gave up 3 bases and V 3 bases, and 4 bases lay outside the gene matches. The CDR3: CASSMRQGDYGYTF. CDR3 DNA: TGTGCCAGTAGTATGAGACAGGGCGACTATGGCTACACCTTC. The full variable domain, rest sourced from reference TRBV19 and TRBJ1-2, is DGGITQSPKYLFRKEGQNVTLSCEQNLNHDAMYWYRQDPGQGLRLIYYSQIVNDFQKGDIAEGYSVSREKKESFPLTVTSAQKNPTAFYLCASSMRQGDYGYTFGSGTRLTVV.

The V call is TRBV7-8, the J call TRBJ2-7, with D possibly being TRBD1 (6 bases). This CDR3 contains 17 residues. V lost 5 bases and J lost 1, with 21 bases in between. The germline V gene encodes CDR1 SGHVS and CDR2 FQNEAQ. CDR3 in amino acids: CASSPARPQGPSYEQYF. Here the CDR3 DNA reads TGTGCCAGCAGCCCCGCCCGCCCCCAGGGGCCATCCTACGAGCAGTACTTC.

The J gene is TRBJ2-1, the V gene TRBV4-3; D remains unclear. The CDR3 has 14 residues. V lost 1 base, J lost 6 bases, and 10 bases lay in between. Germline-derived CDR1 and CDR2 are LGHNA and YSLEER. The DNA for the CDR3 is TGCGCCAGCAGCCAAGGTGGTCCCGGCAATGAGCAGTTCTTC. Translated, it gives CASSQGGPGNEQFF.